The 19 T cell receptor beta chains below come from one sample, sequenced in a study of shared clonotypes between healthy human individuals. Clones were sequenced by immunoSEQ multiplex PCR, and TCRdb holds only the in-frame ones, with some missing. Of around 1,100,000 clones listed, 77% are singletons. Input material: memory CD4+ T cells from PBMCs. Subset denoted: CD45RA-negative fraction. The receptors were gathered from a young man in good health. Some clones in this sample may be carry-over from other donors' samples.

J is TRBJ2-5 and V is TRBV4-2, with D possibly being TRBD1 or TRBD2 (6 bases each). Trimming removed 1 base at V and 0 bases at J, with 18 bases between. This CDR3 region has 18 residues. CDR1 is LGHNA, CDR2 YNFKEQ, per germline. The CDR3 nucleotides are TGTGCCAGCAGCCAAGTAGGTCGCGGAGGGGGGTACCAAGAGACCCAGTACTTC. As protein: CASSQVGRGGGYQETQYF.

The V and J genes are TRBV29-1 and TRBJ1-2; D is unresolved. The CDR3 is 13 residues long. V shed 4 bases and J shed 2 bases, with 11 bases lying between them. Germline V gene sequence: CDR1 SQVTM, CDR2 ANQGSEA. As DNA, the CDR3 is TGCAGCGTTGGCGGATACGGCAACTATGGCTACACCTTC. The encoded protein is CSVGGYGNYGYTF.

The chain joins TRBV9 to TRBJ1-3, with TRBD1 identical over 8 bases. The CDR3 totals 15 residues. V trimming: 4 bases; J trimming: 1 base; junction bases outside the gene matches: 4. CDR1 is SGDLS, CDR2 YYNGEE, per germline. The CDR3 DNA is TGTGCCAGCAGCAAGGGACAGGTGTCTGGAAACACCATATATTTT. It codes for CASSKGQVSGNTIYF.

V usage is TRBV19 and J usage is TRBJ2-3, with D possibly called TRBD1 or TRBD2 (6 bases each). Germline V gene sequence: CDR1 LNHDA, CDR2 SQIVND (reference sequence). CDR3 size: 14 residues. With 3 bases removed from V and 7 bases from J, the gap between germline ends came to 14 bases. The CDR3 is CASSIREGGNTQYF. The CDR3, as DNA: TGTGCCAGTAGTATTCGAGAGGGGGGCAATACGCAGTATTTT.

The rearrangement joins TRBV2 to TRBJ2-5, with D perhaps given as TRBD1 or TRBD2 (5 bases each). Deletions cut 4 bases from V and 5 bases from J, with 8 bases between. Germline-derived CDR1 and CDR2 are SNHLY and FYNNEI. The CDR3 is 12 residues long. The CDR3 nucleotides are TGTGCCAGCAGTGGGGGGTCGGAGACCCAGTACTTC. Translating it yields CASSGGSETQYF.

The V and J genes are TRBV5-4 and TRBJ2-3; weak D call: TRBD1 (6 bases). V lost 2 bases and J lost 4, with 8 bases in between. Germline V gene lookup returns CDR1 SGHNT and CDR2 YYREEE (reference sequence). This CDR3 contains 13 residues. The CDR3 reads CASSLQGPDTQYF. The DNA of the CDR3 is TGTGCCAGCAGCTTACAGGGCCCAGATACGCAGTATTTT.

The V call is TRBV6-6, the J call TRBJ1-5; D is ambiguous. Trimming cost V 6 bases and J 2 bases, with 14 bases left between them. CDR1 MNHNY and CDR2 SVGAGI come from the germline V gene (reference sequence). The CDR3 spans 15 residues. For the CDR3, the DNA is TGTGCCAGCAGCACCGAGCGGGGAGGCAATCAGCCCCAGCATTTT. It is translated as CASSTERGGNQPQHF.

The rearrangement joins TRBV7-3 to TRBJ2-3; a weak D match, TRBD1 (5 bases). Trimming stripped 5 bases from V and 0 bases from J, with 12 bases between. The CDR3 covers 15 residues. Per germline, CDR1 SGHTA and CDR2 FQGTGA. CDR3 residues: CASSLGVTSTDTQYF. Here the CDR3 DNA reads TGTGCCAGCAGCCTAGGGGTAACTAGCACAGATACGCAGTATTTT.

This chain joins TRBV6-6 and TRBJ2-5, with a possible D match to TRBD1 (6 bases). The germline CDR1 and CDR2 sequences are MNHNY and SVGAGI (reference sequence). The V end lost 6 bases, the J end lost 4 bases, and 15 bases lay between the germline ends. The CDR3 extends over 14 amino acids. CDR3 DNA: TGTGCCAGCAGACAACAACAGGGCGGAGAGACCCAGTACTTC. It encodes CASRQQQGGETQYF.

V is TRBV11-2 and J is TRBJ2-2; 8 bases fit TRBD2. Unmatched junction bases numbered 5, after V lost 4 bases and J lost 1 base. The CDR3 totals 16 residues. The V gene's germline CDR1 is SGHAT and CDR2 FQNNGV. This CDR3 reads CASSSSSGQNTGELFF. The CDR3 bases are TGTGCCAGCAGCTCGTCTAGCGGGCAGAACACCGGGGAGCTGTTTTTT.

V and J are TRBV28 and TRBJ1-3, with no clear D. The CDR3 sequence is 15 residues long. CDR1 MDHEN and CDR2 SYDVKM come from the germline V gene. With 4 bases removed from V and 0 bases from J, the gap between germline ends came to 10 bases. This chain's CDR3 is CASSSPGSSGNTIYF. CDR3 DNA: TGTGCCAGCAGTTCACCCGGGAGCTCTGGAAACACCATATATTTT. Combining the CDR3 with reference TRBV28 and TRBJ1-3 gives the whole variable domain DVKVTQSSRYLVKRTGEKVFLECVQDMDHENMFWYRQDPGLGLRLIYFSYDVKMKEKGDIPEGYSVSREKKERFSLILESASTNQTSMYLCASSSPGSSGNTIYFGEGSWLTVV.

This chain links TRBV13 with TRBJ2-3, with TRBD1 identical over 9 bases. Germline CDR1 PRHDT, CDR2 FYEKMQ (reference sequence). This CDR3 is 15 amino acids long. V was clipped by 4 bases and J by 4 bases; unmatched bases: 6. CDR3 nucleotide sequence: TGTGCCAGCAGCTACAACAGGGGGCGCGCAGATACGCAGTATTTT. This encodes CASSYNRGRADTQYF.

This clone was counted at least ten times. This chain connects TRBV11-1 to TRBJ2-1; D is ambiguous. V was trimmed by 6 bases and J by 8 bases, leaving 14 bases between them. The germline CDR1 and CDR2 sequences are SGHAT and FQDESV (reference sequence). This CDR3 spans 13 amino acids. CDR3 sequence: CASRSRTLDEQFF. The DNA of the CDR3 is TGTGCCAGCAGATCACGTACGCTCGATGAGCAGTTCTTC.

CDR3 residues: CASSPPGPSYGYTF. CDR3 bases: TGTGCCAGCAGTCCTCCGGGCCCCAGCTATGGCTACACCTTC. The chain links TRBV28 to TRBJ1-2; D is unresolved. Trimming pared 5 bases from V and 4 bases from J, leaving 14 bases between. CDR3 length equals 14 residues. Germline loops: CDR1 MDHEN, CDR2 SYDVKM.

The chain has TRBV5-6 and TRBJ1-2; D remains unclear. V was trimmed by 4 bases and J by 8 bases, leaving 15 bases between them. From germline, CDR1 is SGHDT and CDR2 YYEEEE. The CDR3 extends over 13 amino acids. The DNA of the CDR3 is TGTGCCAGCAGCCTCCTTACAACCGGGGGCTACACCTTC. Translated: CASSLLTTGGYTF.

CDR3: CASSLRPGQDTEAFF. The CDR3 coding sequence is TGTGCCAGCTCTCTAAGGCCGGGACAAGACACTGAAGCTTTCTTT. The chain employs TRBV18 and TRBJ1-1, with D maybe TRBD1 (6 bases). Germline loops: CDR1 KGHSH, CDR2 LQKENI. Trimming pared 6 bases from V and 3 bases from J, leaving 17 bases between. The CDR3 runs 15 residues.

The rearrangement links TRBV7-9 to TRBJ2-7; TRBD1 matches 11 bases. V shed 5 bases and J 7 bases; nucleotides not matched to a gene: 13. CDR3 length: 16 residues. Looked up from germline, CDR1 is SEHNR and CDR2 is FQNEAQ (reference sequence). CDR3 in amino acids: CASSQTTGQGAREQYF. CDR3 DNA sequence: TGTGCCAGCAGCCAGACCACCGGACAGGGGGCGCGGGAGCAGTACTTC.

V and J are TRBV20-1 and TRBJ2-7; the D gene is possibly TRBD2 (6 bases). The V end was cut by 3 bases, the J end by 7 bases, with 10 bases between. The CDR3 runs to 11 residues. Germline V gene lookup returns CDR1 DFQATT and CDR2 SNEGSKA (reference sequence). The CDR3 DNA reads as TGCAGTGCTAGCCGACGGGGGGAGCAGTACTTC. Its protein is CSASRRGEQYF.

This clone was picked up a small number of times. The V and J genes are TRBV4-3 and TRBJ2-7; 9 bases are shared with TRBD1. Trimming cost V 3 bases and J 3 bases; bases outside gene matches: 3. This CDR3 has 14 amino acids. CDR1 and CDR2 (germline): LGHNA, YSLEER. CDR3 sequence (DNA): TGCGCCAGCAGCCATAGGACAGGGGACTACGAGCAGTACTTC. This gives the protein CASSHRTGDYEQYF.